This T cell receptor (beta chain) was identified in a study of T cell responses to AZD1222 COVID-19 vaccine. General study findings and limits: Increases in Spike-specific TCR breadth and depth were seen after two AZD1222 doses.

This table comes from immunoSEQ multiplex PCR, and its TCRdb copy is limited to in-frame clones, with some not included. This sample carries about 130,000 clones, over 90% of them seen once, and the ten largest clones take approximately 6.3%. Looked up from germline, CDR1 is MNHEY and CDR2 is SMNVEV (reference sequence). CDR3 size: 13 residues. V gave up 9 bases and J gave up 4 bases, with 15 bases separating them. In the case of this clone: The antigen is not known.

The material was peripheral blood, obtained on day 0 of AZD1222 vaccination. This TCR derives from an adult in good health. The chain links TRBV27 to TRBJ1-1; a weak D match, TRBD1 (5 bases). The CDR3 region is CASLGYRSTEAFF. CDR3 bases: TGTGCCAGTTTGGGGTACAGGAGCACTGAAGCTTTCTTT.